Listed here are 15 T cell receptor beta chains from one sample, sequenced in a study of CD8 T cells in Susac syndrome. The RNA input was roughly 0.45 to 1 ug, and it was reverse transcribed with random hexamers. TCRdb processed the immunoSEQ multiplex PCR reads anew with MiXCR; each CDR3 protein has one entry. The repertoire holds approximately 120,000 distinct CDR3 sequences, 85% to 95% seen once, with roughly 0.3% in the top ten. The material sequenced was CD8+ T cells from PBMCs. These receptors were taken from a human donor with multiple sclerosis.

J is TRBJ2-7 and V is TRBV15; D ambiguous. Trimming removed 5 bases from V and 1 base from J, with 9 bases in between. Germline CDR1 is LNHNV and CDR2 is YYDKDF (reference sequence). The CDR3 length is 13 residues. This chain's CDR3 is CATSGRRSYEQYF. CDR3 DNA: TGTGCCACCAGCGGCAGGAGATCCTACGAGCAGTACTTC. The full variable domain, completed using reference TRBV15 and TRBJ2-7, is DAMVIQNPRYQVTQFGKPVTLSCSQTLNHNVMYWYQQKSSQAPKLLFHYYDKDFNNEADTPDNFQSRRPNTSFCFLDIRSPGLGDTAMYLCATSGRRSYEQYFGPGTRLTVT.

The CDR3 DNA reads as TGTGCCAGCAGCCCGGGACAGGGGGTCGGGGAGACCCAGTACTTC. This translates into CASSPGQGVGETQYF. The chain has TRBV27 and TRBJ2-5; 11 nucleotides agree with TRBD1. The germline gives CDR1 MNHEY, CDR2 SMNVEV (reference sequence). J lost 5 bases, V lost 6 bases, and 8 bases had no gene match. This CDR3 contains 15 residues.

The V call is TRBV27, the J call TRBJ2-7; D uncertain. The germline V and J ends were trimmed by 3 bases and 1 base, with 7 bases remaining between them. Germline V lookup: CDR1 MNHEY, CDR2 SMNVEV (reference sequence). The CDR3 spans 13 residues. The CDR3, as DNA: TGTGCCAGCAGTTTGGGCACTTCCTACGAGCAGTACTTC. Protein sequence: CASSLGTSYEQYF.

The chain has TRBV7-9 and TRBJ2-6, with 9 nucleotides matching TRBD1. Germline V CDR1 and CDR2: SEHNR, FQNEAQ (reference sequence). There are 18 residues in the CDR3. After removal of 4 bases from V and 3 bases from J, the junction contained 10 bases not matched to a gene. The DNA for the CDR3 is TGTGCCAGCAGCTGGGGGGACAGGGCGACGGATGGGGCCAACGTCCTGACTTTC. It translates to CASSWGDRATDGANVLTF.

V gene TRBV12-5 combines with J gene TRBJ2-6; D is unclear. CDR3 length: 11 amino acids. The germline V gene encodes CDR1 LGHNT and CDR2 FRNRAP. V shed 2 bases and J shed 12 bases, with 5 bases lying between them. The CDR3 loop is CASGLQPVLTF. Here the CDR3 DNA reads TGTGCTAGTGGTTTGCAGCCCGTCCTGACTTTC.

This clonotype was counted between two and nine times. V gene TRBV13 combines with J gene TRBJ1-2; D unresolved. From germline, CDR1 is PRHDT and CDR2 FYEKMQ (reference sequence). Trimming took off 5 bases at V and 7 bases at J, with 11 bases between the two ends. The CDR3 has 12 residues. CDR3 amino acids: CASSDSKVGYTF. Here the CDR3 DNA reads TGTGCCAGCAGCGACTCCAAGGTTGGCTACACCTTC.

This chain uses TRBV19 with TRBJ1-1; D remains unclear. There are 11 residues in the CDR3. V was trimmed by 6 bases and J by 4 bases, leaving 6 bases between them. Germline CDR1 LNHDA, CDR2 SQIVND (reference sequence). CDR3 loop: CASRKGTEAFF. CDR3 DNA sequence: TGTGCCAGTAGAAAGGGCACTGAAGCTTTCTTT.

The chain combines TRBV20-1 with TRBJ2-2, with a tentative D call TRBD1 (6 bases). Germline V gene sequence: CDR1 DFQATT, CDR2 SNEGSKA (reference sequence). Trimming removed 0 bases at V and 4 bases at J, with 21 bases between. CDR3 size: 18 residues. The CDR3 here is CSARDTNDGGSGTGELFF. In DNA form, the CDR3 reads TGCAGTGCTAGAGATACAAACGATGGGGGCTCGGGCACCGGGGAGCTGTTTTTT.

This rearrangement joins TRBV6-2 or TRBV6-3 to TRBJ2-2, with D possibly TRBD2 on 7 matching bases. Between the trimmed V and J ends, which lost 0 bases and 7 bases, there was a span of 12 bases. This CDR3 region has 15 residues. CDR1 and CDR2 (germline): MNHEY, SVGEGT. CDR3 nucleotides: TGTGCCAGCAGTTACTCAGGGGGGGCCTACGGGGAGCTGTTTTTT. Residues: CASSYSGGAYGELFF.

The V call is TRBV7-9, the J call TRBJ1-1; 7 positions agree with TRBD1. This CDR3 has 15 amino acids. V dropped 4 bases and J dropped 4; count of bases not matched to a gene: 9. Germline assignment: CDR1 SEHNR and CDR2 FQNEAQ (reference sequence). In DNA form, the CDR3 reads TGTGCCAGCAGCTCACCACAGGGGATATCCACTGAAGCTTTCTTT. Its protein is CASSSPQGISTEAFF.

The rearrangement links TRBV7-9 to TRBJ1-4, with D tentatively TRBD1 (5 bases). The CDR3 length is 15 residues. Trimming stripped 3 bases from V and 12 bases from J, with 20 bases between. CDR1 and CDR2 (germline): SEHNR, FQNEAQ (reference sequence). This CDR3 is CASSFKERGSGELFF. For the CDR3, the DNA is TGTGCCAGCAGCTTTAAGGAAAGGGGCTCGGGAGAACTGTTTTTT.

CDR3 sequence reads: CASSFPRGGGDTDTQYF. CDR3 nucleotide sequence: TGTGCCAGCAGCTTCCCTCGGGGCGGGGGGGACACAGATACGCAGTATTTT. The genes are TRBV7-2 and TRBJ2-3; 9 nucleotides match TRBD2. This CDR3 spans 17 amino acids. Germline V gives CDR1 SGHTA, CDR2 FQGNSA. Losses at the gene ends were 3 bases for V and 2 bases for J; bases not matched to a gene: 9.

The J gene is TRBJ2-5, the V gene TRBV5-1; 9 bases map to TRBD2. This CDR3 has 16 amino acids. Germline CDR1 reads SGHRS; CDR2 reads YFSETQ. J lost 5 bases, V lost 1 base, and 9 bases had no gene match. CDR3 in amino acids: CASSLSVERGAETQYF. CDR3 sequence (DNA): TGCGCCAGCAGCTTGAGTGTGGAGCGGGGGGCGGAGACCCAGTACTTC.

The CDR3 loop reads CATTDGGQSSYNEQFF. The CDR3 DNA follows: TGTGCCACCACCGACGGGGGACAGAGCTCCTACAATGAGCAGTTCTTC. The chain recombines TRBV19 with TRBJ2-1; tentative D call: TRBD1 (7 bases). The CDR3 has 16 residues. CDR1 is LNHDA and CDR2 is SQIVND in the germline V gene (reference sequence). V shed 10 bases and J shed 0 bases, with 19 bases lying between them. The variable domain in full, completed from reference TRBV19 and TRBJ2-1, reads DGGITQSPKYLFRKEGQNVTLSCEQNLNHDAMYWYRQDPGQGLRLIYYSQIVNDFQKGDIAEGYSVSREKKESFPLTVTSAQKNPTAFYLCATTDGGQSSYNEQFFGPGTRLTVL.

The chain is built from TRBV7-3 and TRBJ2-3, with 8 nucleotides matching TRBD2. The V gene's germline CDR1 is SGHTA and CDR2 FQGTGA. The CDR3 has 15 amino acids. V dropped 3 bases and J dropped 1; count of bases not matched to a gene: 3. The CDR3 nucleotides read TGTGCCAGCAGCTTCCCGACTAGCGGCACAGATACGCAGTATTTT. Translation gives CASSFPTSGTDTQYF.